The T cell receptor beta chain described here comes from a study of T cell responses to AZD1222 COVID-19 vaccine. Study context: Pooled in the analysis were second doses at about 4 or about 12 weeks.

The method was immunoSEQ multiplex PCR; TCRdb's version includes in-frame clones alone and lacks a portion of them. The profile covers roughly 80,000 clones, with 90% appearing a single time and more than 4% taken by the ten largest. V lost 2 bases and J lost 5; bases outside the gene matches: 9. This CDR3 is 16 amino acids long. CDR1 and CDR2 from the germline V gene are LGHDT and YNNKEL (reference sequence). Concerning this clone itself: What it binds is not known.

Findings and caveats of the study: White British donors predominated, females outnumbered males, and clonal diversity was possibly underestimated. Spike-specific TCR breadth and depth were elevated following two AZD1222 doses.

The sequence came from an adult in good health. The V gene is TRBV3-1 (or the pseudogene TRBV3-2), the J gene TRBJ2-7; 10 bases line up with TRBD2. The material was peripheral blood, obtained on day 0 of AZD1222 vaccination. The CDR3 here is CASSQSPAGGPNEQYF. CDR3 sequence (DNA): TGTGCCAGCAGCCAAAGCCCAGCGGGAGGGCCCAACGAGCAGTACTTC.